This entry describes one T cell receptor (beta chain). The antigen is not known. This entry is derived from a study of vaccination effects on CD4 cells after COVID-19. With the ViraFEST assay, the study expanded antigen-specific CD4+ T cells using viral peptide pools, then sequenced them. Culture lasted roughly 9 days before CD4+ T cell isolation. IL-2 medium was substituted for half the medium on days 3 and 7. Here immunoSEQ multiplex PCR was the method, and the copy in TCRdb shows in-frame clones only, minus some. Among roughly 61,000 clones, about four fifths were seen once, and the ten largest hold 2% to 2.5%. Overall study results and limits: Only a single clone (1 of 255 vaccine-induced clones in healthy vaccinees) cross-reacted with common cold coronaviruses. Both infection-induced and vaccine-induced clones contracted markedly at late post-vaccination timepoints.

The ends lost 4 bases at V and 7 bases at J; junction bases unmatched: 6. Germline CDR1 and CDR2: KGHDR and SFDVKD. The CDR3 contains 15 residues. The TCR comes from a human donor who received a COVID-19 vaccine. V gene TRBV24-1 combines with J gene TRBJ1-4; 9 positions agree with TRBD1. This specimen consisted of CD4+ T cells from PBMCs cultured with HCoV-229E spike peptides, obtained before COVID-19 vaccination. The CDR3 loop is CATSDPSTGGEKLFF. The CDR3 DNA reads TGTGCCACCAGTGACCCCTCGACAGGGGGTGAAAAACTGTTTTTT.